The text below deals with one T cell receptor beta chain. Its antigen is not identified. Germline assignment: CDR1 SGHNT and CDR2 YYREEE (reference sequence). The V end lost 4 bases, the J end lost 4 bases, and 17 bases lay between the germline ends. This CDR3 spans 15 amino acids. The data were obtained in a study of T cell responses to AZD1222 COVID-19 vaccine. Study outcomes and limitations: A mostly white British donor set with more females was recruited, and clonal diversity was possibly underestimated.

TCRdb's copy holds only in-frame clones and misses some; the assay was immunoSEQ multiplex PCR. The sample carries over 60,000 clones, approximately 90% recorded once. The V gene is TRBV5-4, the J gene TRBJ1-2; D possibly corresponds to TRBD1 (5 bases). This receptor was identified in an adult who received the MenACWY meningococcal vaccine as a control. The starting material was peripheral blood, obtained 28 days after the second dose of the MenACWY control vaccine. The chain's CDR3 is CASSQLGPAPYGYTF. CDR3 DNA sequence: TGTGCCAGCAGCCAACTGGGACCGGCCCCCTATGGCTACACCTTC.